The TCR beta chain under discussion was sequenced for a study of beta chain features in type 1 diabetes. Whole-study context: Patients shared similar age, gender and cell yields with healthy donors. Study results and limitations: Shorter TCRB CDR3s, moderately but significantly so, marked every one of the four CD4+ subsets in Type 1 diabetes patients. The naive, central memory and Treg TCRB repertoires of patients appeared to be more similar to one another than those of healthy donors.

A note on this clone: As yet, its antigen is unknown.

TCRB transcripts that were expressed got sequenced, as all of the isolated RNA had been reverse transcribed. Data came from immunoSEQ multiplex PCR; TCRdb stores just in-frame clones and leaves some out. Of some 700,000 clones listed, about an eighth are singletons. Donors underwent one heparinised blood draw, 95 to 150 mL on average. A CD45RO/CCR7/CD25/CD127/CD95/CD27 panel sorted naive, central memory, regulatory and stem cell-like memory CD4+ cells. Trimming stripped 11 bases from V and 1 base from J, with 14 bases between. CDR1 and CDR2 from the germline V gene are ENHRY and SYGVKD. This CDR3 comprises 13 residues.

This TCR was recovered from a young man with type 1 diabetes. The sample taken for sequencing was naive CD4+ T cells from blood. The chain employs TRBV10-3 and TRBJ1-2; D not certain. The CDR3 nucleotides are TGTGCCGGCCAGAGAACCAATAACTATGGCTACACCTTC. This encodes CAGQRTNNYGYTF.